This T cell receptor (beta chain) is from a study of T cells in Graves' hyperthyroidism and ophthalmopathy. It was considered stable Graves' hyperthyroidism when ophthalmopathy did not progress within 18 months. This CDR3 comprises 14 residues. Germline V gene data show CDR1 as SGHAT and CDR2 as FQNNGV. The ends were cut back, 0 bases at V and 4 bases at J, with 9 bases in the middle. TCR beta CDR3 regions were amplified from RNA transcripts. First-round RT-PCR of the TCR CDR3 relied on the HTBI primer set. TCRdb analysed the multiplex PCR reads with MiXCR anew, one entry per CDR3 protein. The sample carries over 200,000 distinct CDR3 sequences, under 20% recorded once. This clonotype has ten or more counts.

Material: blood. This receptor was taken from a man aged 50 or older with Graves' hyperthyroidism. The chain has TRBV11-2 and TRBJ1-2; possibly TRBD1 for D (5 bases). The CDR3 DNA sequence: TGTGCCAGCAGCTTAGATCGACAGAGCTATGGCTACACCTTC. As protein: CASSLDRQSYGYTF.